A single sample is the source of the 23 T cell receptor beta chains below, sequenced in a study of tumor-infiltrating lymphocytes in localized non-small cell lung cancer. Sequencing used immunoSEQ multiplex PCR; TCRdb keeps in-frame clones, though not all of them. This sample yields approximately 9,900 clones, of which around 70% are seen a single time; under 25% belongs to the top ten. Sequenced sample: lung tumor tissue. Receptors were obtained from a human donor with non-small cell lung cancer.

This sequence joins TRBV11-2 and TRBJ2-2; D ambiguous. Germline values: CDR1 SGHAT, CDR2 FQNNGV. This CDR3 comprises 15 residues. Trimming cost V 5 bases and J 6 bases, with 16 bases left between them. CDR3 coding DNA: TGTGCCAGCAGCCTCGACGAAATACGGGCCGGGGAGCTGTTTTTT. Its protein is CASSLDEIRAGELFF. The variable domain in full, completed from reference TRBV11-2 and TRBJ2-2, reads EAGVAQSPRYKIIEKRQSVAFWCNPISGHATLYWYQQILGQGPKLLIQFQNNGVVDDSQLPKDRFSAERLKGVDSTLKIQPAKLEDSAVYLCASSLDEIRAGELFFGEGSRLTVL.

The chain combines TRBV7-6 with TRBJ2-5, with D tentatively TRBD2 (6 bases). Germline V gene data show CDR1 as SGHVS and CDR2 as FNYEAQ. The CDR3 extends over 14 amino acids. Trimming shortened V by 4 bases and J by 4 bases, and 13 bases separated the two germline ends. The CDR3 here is CASSSRSEGETQYF. CDR3 coding DNA: TGTGCCAGCAGCTCAAGGTCGGAGGGAGAGACCCAGTACTTC. The whole variable domain, filled in from reference TRBV7-6 and TRBJ2-5, reads GAGVSQSPRYKVTKRGQDVALRCDPISGHVSLYWYRQALGQGPEFLTYFNYEAQQDKSGLPNDRFSAERPEGSISTLTIQRTEQRDSAMYRCASSSRSEGETQYFGPGTRLLVL.

The V call is TRBV6-6, the J call TRBJ1-5, with 7 bases that match TRBD1. There are 12 residues in the CDR3. V gave up 10 bases and J gave up 4 bases; unmatched junction bases: 4. CDR1 is MNHNY and CDR2 is SVGAGI in the germline V gene (reference sequence). CDR3 protein: CATQGGNQPQHF. The CDR3, as DNA: TGTGCCACCCAGGGGGGGAATCAGCCCCAGCATTTT.

The V gene is TRBV9, the J gene TRBJ2-1, with D possibly being TRBD1 or TRBD2 (5 bases each). The ends were cut back, 2 bases at V and 2 bases at J, with 5 bases in the middle. The CDR3 contains 13 residues. Germline assignment: CDR1 SGDLS and CDR2 YYNGEE. CDR3 amino acids: CASSVGPYNEQFF. CDR3 nucleotide sequence: TGTGCCAGCAGCGTGGGACCCTACAATGAGCAGTTCTTC.

This sequence joins TRBV4-1 and TRBJ1-1; the D is unclear. Germline CDR1 MGHRA, CDR2 YSYEKL. V was clipped by 3 bases and J by 2 bases, with 10 bases between them. There are 14 residues in the CDR3. Here the CDR3 DNA reads TGCGCCAGCAGCCACGTGACAATTAACACTGAAGCTTTCTTT. Protein product: CASSHVTINTEAFF.

This clone was picked up a small number of times. The rearrangement uses TRBV30 and TRBJ1-1; no firm D call. The V gene's germline CDR1 is GTSNPN and CDR2 SVGIG (reference sequence). The CDR3 covers 13 residues. V was clipped by 8 bases and J by 5 bases, with 18 bases between them. CDR3 protein: CAVALGLGTEAFF. The CDR3 DNA follows: TGTGCCGTGGCCCTCGGCTTGGGGACTGAAGCTTTCTTT.

The chain combines TRBV28 with TRBJ2-2; D is unresolved. The CDR3 runs to 13 residues. The V end lost 7 bases, the J end lost 2 bases, and 8 bases lay between the germline ends. The V gene's germline CDR1 is MDHEN and CDR2 SYDVKM. CDR3 in DNA: TGTGCCAGCACGAGAATTAACACCGGGGAGCTGTTTTTT. Protein: CASTRINTGELFF.

V and J are TRBV1 and TRBJ1-1; the tabulated D call, TRBD1, remains unverified against the DNA. TRBV1 is tagged as a pseudogene. The CDR3 totals 16 residues. DNA of the CDR3: TGCACCAGCAGCGCCAAGTTCAGGGCAGCATACAATGAAGCTTTCTTT. Its translation: CTSSAKFRAAYNEAFF.

The gene calls are TRBV9 and TRBJ2-7; 7 bases map to TRBD1. The CDR3 contains 15 residues. From germline, CDR1 is SGDLS and CDR2 YYNGEE. V lost 4 bases and J lost 1; bases outside the gene matches: 8. The CDR3 DNA reads TGTGCCAGCAGCCCATGGGAACAGGGGTCCTACGAGCAGTACTTC. It encodes CASSPWEQGSYEQYF.

The gene calls are TRBV6-1 and TRBJ1-4, with 8 bases matching TRBD1. With 4 bases clipped from V and 6 bases from J, the junction kept 7 bases outside the gene matches. Germline V CDR1 and CDR2: MNHNS, SASEGT. CDR3 size: 15 residues. Here the CDR3 DNA reads TGTGCCAGCAGTGGACGACAGGGGCAGGATGAAAAACTGTTTTTT. As protein: CASSGRQGQDEKLFF.

The V gene is TRBV27, the J gene TRBJ2-2, with D unclear. V dropped 2 bases and J dropped 5 bases, with 6 bases sitting between them. Germline CDR1 and CDR2: MNHEY and SMNVEV (reference sequence). The CDR3 contains 13 residues. Here the CDR3 DNA reads TGTGCCAGCAGTTTAAGCCGGACCGGGGAGCTGTTTTTT. Its translation: CASSLSRTGELFF.

The rearrangement links TRBV2 to TRBJ2-3; TRBD2 aligns across 7 bases. CDR1 is SNHLY and CDR2 is FYNNEI in the germline V gene. The CDR3 is 14 residues long. V lost 4 bases to trimming and J lost 6 bases; unmatched junction nucleotides: 7. The CDR3 region has the DNA TGTGCCAGCAGTGCCGGGACTACCCTGGATACGCAGTATTTT. It is translated as CASSAGTTLDTQYF.

The V gene is TRBV30, the J gene TRBJ1-1, with a tentative D call TRBD1 (5 bases). Between the trimmed V and J ends, which lost 1 base and 4 bases, there was a span of 13 bases. Germline V gene sequence: CDR1 GTSNPN, CDR2 SVGIG (reference sequence). The CDR3 spans 14 residues. The CDR3: CAWSDPWGTTEAFF. DNA for the CDR3: TGTGCCTGGAGTGACCCGTGGGGGACCACTGAAGCTTTCTTT.

V is TRBV7-9 and J is TRBJ2-7; 8 nucleotides align to TRBD1. There are 14 residues in the CDR3. The J segment lost 5 bases and the V segment lost 5 bases, leaving 8 bases of the junction unmatched. CDR1 SEHNR and CDR2 FQNEAQ come from the germline V gene (reference sequence). The CDR3 nucleotides read TGTGCCAGCAGCCGGGCAGGGGGCAGGGACGAGCAGTACTTC. Translated: CASSRAGGRDEQYF.

J is TRBJ2-2 and V is TRBV29-1; no firm D call. The CDR3 is 13 residues long. Between the trimmed V and J ends, which lost 6 bases and 4 bases, there was a span of 12 bases. Germline lookup yields CDR1 SQVTM and CDR2 ANQGSEA. The CDR3 DNA sequence: TGCAGCGTGGATAGGGTTGGCACCGGGGAGCTGTTTTTT. Protein product: CSVDRVGTGELFF.

The V gene is TRBV11-2, the J gene TRBJ2-5; D is possibly TRBD1 or TRBD2 (5 bases each). Germline loops: CDR1 SGHAT, CDR2 FQNNGV. V lost 4 bases, J lost 4 bases, and 13 bases lay in between. The CDR3 spans 14 residues. CDR3 residues: CASSYLGVGETQYF. CDR3 sequence (DNA): TGTGCCAGCAGCTATCTGGGGGTTGGAGAGACCCAGTACTTC.

This clone was counted only a few times. V is TRBV7-8 and J is TRBJ1-1; 10 bases align to TRBD1. This CDR3 contains 17 residues. The germline CDR1 and CDR2 sequences are SGHVS and FQNEAQ. V shed 3 bases, J shed 5 bases, and the junction held 12 bases outside the gene matches. The CDR3 nucleotides read TGTGCCAGCAGCTTTCGGTTAGACAGGGGGCGGCGAACTGAAGCTTTCTTT. This codes for CASSFRLDRGRRTEAFF.

The chain links TRBV6-5 to TRBJ2-5; TRBD2 matches 9 bases. The CDR3 is 15 amino acids. CDR1 is MNHEY and CDR2 is SVGAGI in the germline V gene. Trimming cost V 2 bases and J 2 bases; bases outside gene matches: 3. This CDR3 is CASSYLLAGQETQYF. The DNA of the CDR3 is TGTGCCAGCAGTTACCTCCTAGCGGGGCAAGAGACCCAGTACTTC.

The chain couples TRBV5-1 to TRBJ2-5; 9 bases agree with TRBD2. The V gene end was trimmed by 5 bases and the J gene end by 1 base; junction bases not matched to a gene: 6. CDR1 and CDR2 (germline): SGHRS, YFSETQ. The CDR3 has 15 amino acids. CDR3 amino acids: CASSRSGGSQETQYF. As DNA, the CDR3 is TGCGCCAGCAGTCGTAGCGGGGGCTCCCAAGAGACCCAGTACTTC.

V gene TRBV6-6 combines with J gene TRBJ2-2, with TRBD1 identical over 9 bases. This CDR3 region has 14 residues. CDR1 is MNHNY, CDR2 SVGAGI, per germline (reference sequence). V trimming: 5 bases; J trimming: 5 bases; junction bases outside the gene matches: 3. The CDR3: CASSHRGRTGELFF. CDR3 in DNA: TGTGCCAGCAGTCACAGGGGGCGAACCGGGGAGCTGTTTTTT.

The V gene is TRBV19, the J gene TRBJ1-5; maybe TRBD1 (5 bases). Trimming cost V 9 bases and J 3 bases, with 15 bases left between them. Germline CDR1 is LNHDA and CDR2 is SQIVND (reference sequence). This CDR3 comprises 14 residues. Here the CDR3 reads CASQGTLFNQPQHF. In nucleotides, the CDR3 is TGTGCCAGCCAGGGAACCTTATTCAATCAGCCCCAGCATTTT.

This clone showed up just once. The V and J genes are TRBV11-3 and TRBJ1-2, with 7 bases identical to TRBD1. V shed 5 bases, J shed 2 bases, and the junction held 2 bases outside the gene matches. Germline V gene sequence: CDR1 SGHNT, CDR2 YENEEA. The CDR3 is 13 residues long. The CDR3 DNA follows: TGTGCCAGCAGCCGGGACAGAAACTATGGCTACACCTTC. Translated: CASSRDRNYGYTF.

This chain uses TRBV15 with TRBJ1-4; no clear D. Per the germline V gene, CDR1 is LNHNV and CDR2 is YYDKDF (reference sequence). CDR3 length: 16 residues. Deletions cut 0 bases from V and 1 base from J, with 9 bases between. The CDR3 DNA is TGTGCCACCAGCAGAGATCACCTGGGAACTAATGAAAAACTGTTTTTT. Translation: CATSRDHLGTNEKLFF.